The clone carrying this T cell receptor beta chain was detected only a few times. The antigen is unknown. This record comes from a study of response to subunit inactivated influenza vaccine. Points from the study as a whole: T cells newly recruited by each seasonal influenza vaccination are few, the authors suggested.

TCRdb re-called the RT-PCR reads with MiXCR, one entry per CDR3 protein. Of more than 600,000 distinct CDR3 sequences listed, about 18% were seen once; the top ten hold about a tenth. CDR1 is SQVTM, CDR2 ANQGSEA, per germline. V lost 5 bases and J lost 4; bases outside the gene matches: 8. The CDR3 has 13 amino acids. The sequence came from a man aged 50-59 years who received an inactivated influenza vaccine. This chain links TRBV29-1 with TRBJ2-7, with TRBD1 matching 7 bases. Sequencing was performed on PBMCs from blood, taken less than 6 days after vaccination. CDR3 nucleotide sequence: TGCAGCGTTTCCCCAGGGGGTGGTTACGAGCAGTACTTC. Protein sequence: CSVSPGGGYEQYF.